The 5 T cell receptor beta chains below were found in one sample sequenced in a study of CD8 T cells in Susac syndrome. An input of about 0.5 to 1 ug of RNA was subjected to reverse transcription using random hexamers. MiXCR was run by TCRdb on the immunoSEQ multiplex PCR reads, yielding one entry per CDR3 protein. The profile shows approximately 94,000 distinct CDR3 sequences, approximately 95% of them singletons. Specimen: CD8+ T cells from PBMCs. These receptors were collected from a human donor with Susac syndrome.

The chain couples TRBV20-1 to TRBJ2-3; TRBD1 is a possible D gene (5 bases). CDR1 and CDR2 (germline): DFQATT, SNEGSKA (reference sequence). This CDR3 contains 13 residues. V gave up 3 bases and J gave up 2 bases, with 9 bases separating them. CDR3 coding DNA: TGCAGTGCTAGTAACAGGTTCACAGATACGCAGTATTTT. It specifies CSASNRFTDTQYF.

The V gene is TRBV25-1, the J gene TRBJ1-2; no clear D gene. The germline V gene has CDR1 MGHDK and CDR2 SYGVNS. This CDR3 spans 13 amino acids. With 3 bases removed from V and 4 bases from J, the gap between germline ends came to 9 bases. The chain's CDR3 is CASSDEGFYGYTF. The CDR3 DNA is TGTGCCAGCAGTGACGAGGGTTTCTATGGCTACACCTTC.

The CDR3 sequence: CASGLGGGARETQYF. As DNA, the CDR3 is TGTGCTAGTGGCCTGGGCGGGGGGGCTAGGGAGACCCAGTACTTC. V usage is TRBV12-5 and J usage is TRBJ2-5, with 9 bases lining up with TRBD2. Germline-derived CDR1 and CDR2 are LGHNT and FRNRAP. The CDR3 contains 15 residues. V dropped 6 bases and J dropped 5; count of bases not matched to a gene: 10.

The V call is TRBV5-1, the J call TRBJ2-7; 10 nucleotides align to TRBD2. V was pared by 4 bases and J by 2 bases, with 6 bases of the junction left unmatched. Germline assignment: CDR1 SGHRS and CDR2 YFSETQ. The CDR3 covers 15 residues. CDR3 sequence: CASSTRTSGTYEQYF. The CDR3 DNA reads TGCGCCAGCAGCACACGGACTAGCGGAACCTACGAGCAGTACTTC.

This rearrangement joins TRBV12-3 or TRBV12-4 to TRBJ1-1; D ambiguous. The CDR3 sequence is 13 residues long. V was pared by 3 bases and J by 4 bases, with 9 bases between. The CDR3 sequence: CASSFIGFTEAFF. As DNA, the CDR3 is TGTGCCAGCAGTTTTATAGGGTTCACTGAAGCTTTCTTT.